This is a list of T cell receptor beta chains from one sample in a study of T cells in Graves' hyperthyroidism and ophthalmopathy. In TCRdb, the multiplex PCR reads were re-called with MiXCR into one record per CDR3 protein. The data hold around 200,000 distinct CDR3 sequences, with 17% observed a single time. Sequenced input: blood. The source of these receptors is a woman aged 45-59 years with Graves' hyperthyroidism. Both conserved end residues are part of each CDR3.

v_call	j_call	cdr3_aa
TRBV15	TRBJ1-1	CATSRRQGEGTEAFF
TRBV7-9	TRBJ1-1	CASSHGQPEAFF
TRBV18	TRBJ2-7	CASSPRAAQGSYEQYF
TRBV2	TRBJ1-2	CASNGVNQNYGYTF
TRBV12-3/TRBV12-4	TRBJ1-1	CASSLGRGRRTEAFF
TRBV7-9	TRBJ2-6	CASTDSGANVLTF
TRBV27	TRBJ2-1	CASSFYRPSERAYNEQFF
TRBV28	TRBJ1-5	CASRTAGSDQPQHF
TRBV7-3	TRBJ1-1	CASSTTGGAAEAFF
TRBV28	TRBJ1-5	CASSLYQTGKYQPQHF
TRBV4-3	TRBJ1-2	CASSQESPLVYGYTF
TRBV2	TRBJ1-5	CASKGALYNQPQHF
TRBV19	TRBJ2-3	CASSIVRGMVDTQYF
TRBV4-1	TRBJ2-1	CASSQAQGPGKRGNNEQFF
TRBV7-2	TRBJ2-3	CASSSPLSTDTQYF
TRBV28	TRBJ1-5	CASSGVGHQPQHF
TRBV28	TRBJ1-2	CASRKGGGYTF
TRBV15	TRBJ2-3	CATSGGGHTDTQYF
TRBV12-3/TRBV12-4	TRBJ1-3	CASSHPPGTGNTIYF
TRBV7-9	TRBJ2-5	CASSLGQNRETQYF
TRBV9	TRBJ1-5	CASKRDGNQPQHF
TRBV20-1	TRBJ2-1	CSARDPAASYNEQFF
TRBV29-1	TRBJ1-2	CSDRTAGGYGYTF
TRBV2	TRBJ2-5	CASGRTRQETQYF
TRBV19	TRBJ2-7	CASSPGTASYEQYF
TRBV9	TRBJ2-5	CASSPPPGTSGEETQYF
TRBV20-1	TRBJ2-7	CSALGGGAGYEQYF
TRBV6-6	TRBJ1-2	CASSYRRQGPYSGYTF
TRBV6-1	TRBJ1-6	CASKPISYNSPLHF
TRBV5-6	TRBJ1-1	CASSLFRGSRRGTEAFF
TRBV5-1	TRBJ2-7	CASRPFGGGPGEQYF
TRBV28	TRBJ1-2	CASSLQGRYGYTF